Listed below are T cell receptor beta chains from one sample, sequenced in a study of blood T cell repertoires in COVID-19. The method was immunoSEQ multiplex PCR; TCRdb's version includes in-frame clones alone and lacks a portion of them. The sample includes more than 350,000 clones, around 91% of them seen just once. Sequences were obtained from PBMCs or T cells enriched from blood (not recorded which). The receptor set was obtained from a man between 18 and 29 years old who had recovered from COVID-19. The CDR3 runs from the conserved cysteine through the conserved F or W. Each record gives: V gene, CDR3 protein.

TRBV6-2/TRBV6-3,CASSSQGDEQYF
TRBV25-1,CASSVGQGTSTDTQYF
TRBV7-6,CASSLGTGEGQPQHF
TRBV6-5,CASSYGDRGNIQYF
TRBV9,CASSVGTSGGYEQYF
TRBV6-2/TRBV6-3,CASSYPGEQPQHF
TRBV18,CASSPHEMETQYF
TRBV7-9,CASRRAGDNTEAFF
TRBV7-3,CASSQGGGTEAFF
TRBV9,CASSVGSRNYNSPLHF
TRBV4-3,CASSQDGQGYYGYTF
TRBV9,CASSVGDRDNSPLHF
TRBV12-5,CASGLGTPSYEQYF
TRBV29-1,CSVDLSGANVLTF
TRBV5-1,CASSVAGGSTDTQYF
TRBV18,CASSPLSGGGNTIYF
TRBV6-6,CASRGQSNEQFF
TRBV10-3,CAPTLTSGSWDSYNEQFF
TRBV5-4,CASSLMSEETQYF
TRBV28,CASSLATAPMNTEAFF
TRBV5-5,CASSLGGSTGEQFF
TRBV27,CASSGQDQPQHF
TRBV15,CATSRGSGEEPNYGYTF
TRBV7-2,CASSPSTGFYEQYF
TRBV11-2,CASSSEREPHNEQFF
TRBV6-5,CASSLLFGTGAPEAFF
TRBV28,CASQGWVGDTQYF
TRBV25-1,CASSEPFGLAGESEQFF
TRBV5-8,CASSIRTGGHGYTF
TRBV5-1,CASKGTGTEQYF
TRBV7-2,CASSLGTGQHSPLHF
TRBV7-9,CASSIQGGNTEAFF
TRBV10-3,CAIRAGNSPLHF
TRBV11-1,CASSYTDRVGTEAFF
TRBV27,CASSLASGFSYGYTF
TRBV5-1,CASSATGASGELFF
TRBV28,CASSDPPSGRETQYF
TRBV27,CASSSRLAGGLKETQYF
TRBV19,CASSSGYGNTGELFF
TRBV27,CASRGPGLAGPYNEQFF
TRBV6-5,CASSRVTGELFF
TRBV4-2,CASSQDRQETYEQYF
TRBV6-5,CAIQREGLEAFF
TRBV18,CASSPGRVNYGYTF
TRBV15,CATSTHTTDTQYF
TRBV27,CASSLSPPGQGMETQYF
TRBV20-1,CSASGAAQETQYF
TRBV9,CASSVVPGGEAFF
TRBV27,CASSLGRVSRTEAFF
TRBV4-2,CASSQFTGASTEAFF
TRBV18,CASSPARGNQPQHF
TRBV9,CASSVGAGLEKLFF
TRBV6-5,CASSYSSERSYEQYF
TRBV19,CASSIIPTGGNSSPLHF
TRBV5-1,CASGPPGQGGRQYF
TRBV5-6,CASSSPRLTDNEQFF
TRBV2,CASSDFGGSTEAFF
TRBV19,CASSTEPGQGLSSYNSPLHF